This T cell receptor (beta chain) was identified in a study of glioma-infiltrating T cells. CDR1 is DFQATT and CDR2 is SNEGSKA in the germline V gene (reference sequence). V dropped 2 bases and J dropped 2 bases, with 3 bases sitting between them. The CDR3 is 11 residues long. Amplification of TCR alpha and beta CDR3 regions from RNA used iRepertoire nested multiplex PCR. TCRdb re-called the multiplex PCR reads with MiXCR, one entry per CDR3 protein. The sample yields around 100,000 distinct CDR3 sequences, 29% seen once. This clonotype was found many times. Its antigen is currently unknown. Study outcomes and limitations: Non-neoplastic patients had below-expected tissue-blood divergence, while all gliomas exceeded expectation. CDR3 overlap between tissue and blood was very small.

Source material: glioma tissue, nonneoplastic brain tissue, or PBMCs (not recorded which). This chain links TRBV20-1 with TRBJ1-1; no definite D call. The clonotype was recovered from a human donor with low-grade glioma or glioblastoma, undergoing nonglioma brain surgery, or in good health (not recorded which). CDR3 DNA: TGCAGTGCTAGAAAAAACACTGAAGCTTTCTTT. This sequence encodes CSARKNTEAFF.